The rows below give T cell receptor beta chains drawn from one sample of a study of blood T cell repertoires in COVID-19. Libraries were prepared by immunoSEQ multiplex PCR; TCRdb keeps only in-frame clonotypes and omits some of them. The sample shows 130,000 to 150,000 clones, 79% of them seen only once. Input material: peripheral blood. These receptors were obtained from a woman aged 70-85 years with COVID-19, enrolled during active disease. Each CDR3 is given without its conserved first and last residue.

j_call v_call cdr3_aa
TRBJ2-7 TRBV6-1 ASSEATLTGGPLSYEQY
TRBJ1-1 TRBV29-1 SATGSPEAF
TRBJ1-4 TRBV9 ASAEGGQGEKLF
TRBJ2-1 TRBV5-1 ASSAGLAGGPGKSEQF
TRBJ2-1 TRBV7-3 ASSLYGRGENEQF
TRBJ2-5 TRBV2 ASSQDRVQETQY
TRBJ2-5 TRBV5-4 ASSQPGGGTQY
TRBJ2-5 TRBV11-2 ASSPRGLRETQY
TRBJ1-1 TRBV12-3/TRBV12-4 ASSFRVNTEAF
TRBJ2-7 TRBV5-4 ASSLGGRDEQY
TRBJ2-5 TRBV15 ATSINLGAFY
TRBJ1-3 TRBV30 AWSVNLSPGNTIY
TRBJ1-4 TRBV4-1 ASRQDQGTEKLF
TRBJ1-3 TRBV2 ASSVGTGGNTIY
TRBJ1-3 TRBV19 ASSPNRGTVGNTIY
TRBJ1-1 TRBV11-2 ASRPIGQGALGTEAF
TRBJ1-1 TRBV6-5 AASRNTEAF
TRBJ2-7 TRBV6-5 ATKVQGYEQY
TRBJ2-7 TRBV6-1 ASSEARSSSYEQY
TRBJ2-3 TRBV24-1 ATSDAPGQGLSTDTQY
TRBJ2-4 TRBV7-9 ASSLDVTSGANIQY
TRBJ1-3 TRBV2 ASTLGAPAGNTIY
TRBJ2-7 TRBV6-5 ASSPWDRPYEQY
TRBJ1-2 TRBV12-3/TRBV12-4 ASSPDRAYGYT
TRBJ1-2 TRBV21-1 ASSKAPAETLGGGYT
TRBJ2-6 TRBV19 ASNPDRAGANVLT
TRBJ2-6 TRBV25-1 ASSRTGGSGANVLT
TRBJ2-5 TRBV6-6 ASSGEVRVVN
TRBJ2-3 TRBV5-1 ASRSTGDTQY
TRBJ1-3 TRBV7-2 ASSPRTAYGNTIY
TRBJ2-7 TRBV5-1 ASSSAGYEQY
TRBJ2-2 TRBV7-2 ASSLVGITNTGELF
TRBJ1-4 TRBV3-1/TRBV3-2 ASSQYPGQGATNEKLF
TRBJ1-4 TRBV24-1 ATSDPAGQGGGEKLF
TRBJ1-2 TRBV5-6 ASSLQRFDGYT
TRBJ2-1 TRBV19 ASSVRGSSYNEQF
TRBJ2-1 TRBV9 ASSVAQSSYNEQF
TRBJ1-3 TRBV5-1 ASSPTGKGGSGNTIY
TRBJ1-2 TRBV5-1 ASSLTLYQGGGYT
TRBJ2-1 TRBV3-1/TRBV3-2 ASSQGQDNEQF
TRBJ2-3 TRBV28 ASSGTGVYTDTQY
TRBJ2-7 TRBV6-5 ASSPGQGAYEQY
TRBJ1-2 TRBV12-5 ASGSRSRGYT
TRBJ1-1 TRBV27 ASSSEPSGATTEAF
TRBJ1-1 TRBV28 ASILDRVNTEAF
TRBJ1-2 TRBV5-1 ASSLGPGSRDGYT
TRBJ2-1 TRBV14 ASSQPTGSYNEQF
TRBJ2-7 TRBV6-2/TRBV6-3 ASSPRPGQERNEQY
TRBJ1-5 TRBV5-6 ASSSDRGIGNQPQH
TRBJ2-3 TRBV19 ASRGQYTDTQY
TRBJ1-4 TRBV9 ASSVEPTGGSEKLF
TRBJ2-5 TRBV11-2 ASSAAGGGTQETQY
TRBJ2-7 TRBV6-4 ASRAPWDRPHLKSSYEQY
TRBJ2-7 TRBV6-5 ASNSGSLYEQY
TRBJ2-7 TRBV5-4 ASSLDGTSYEQY